This T cell receptor (beta chain) was sequenced for a study of PD-1 blockade in classical Hodgkin lymphoma. Study-wide points: Patients who responded completely had about the same baseline diversity as newly diagnosed patients. Repertoire differences have undefined causes, possibly disease activity or prior therapy. Newly diagnosed patients were reported to exhibit reduced baseline TCR diversity relative to healthy donors.

Regarding this clone: What it recognizes is unknown.

This CDR3 is built from 15 residues. V was trimmed by 2 bases and J by 6 bases, leaving 14 bases between them. Germline CDR1 SNHLY, CDR2 FYNNEI. The data were produced by immunoSEQ multiplex PCR, yet TCRdb's version contains in-frame clones alone and is incomplete. The repertoire consists of around 24,000 clones, with roughly two thirds occurring once and the leading ten covering 12%. Relapses following autologous stem cell transplantation were seen in all patients, with brentuximab vedotin exposure varying. The sample consisted of peripheral blood mononuclear cells (PBMCs), taken before the second cycle of nivolumab. The chain is built from TRBV2 and TRBJ1-5; no reliable D call. This TCR derives from a human donor with classical Hodgkin lymphoma. CDR3 sequence reads: CASSEKDLLGQPQHF. The CDR3 region has the DNA TGTGCCAGCAGTGAAAAGGATCTCCTGGGTCAGCCCCAGCATTTT.